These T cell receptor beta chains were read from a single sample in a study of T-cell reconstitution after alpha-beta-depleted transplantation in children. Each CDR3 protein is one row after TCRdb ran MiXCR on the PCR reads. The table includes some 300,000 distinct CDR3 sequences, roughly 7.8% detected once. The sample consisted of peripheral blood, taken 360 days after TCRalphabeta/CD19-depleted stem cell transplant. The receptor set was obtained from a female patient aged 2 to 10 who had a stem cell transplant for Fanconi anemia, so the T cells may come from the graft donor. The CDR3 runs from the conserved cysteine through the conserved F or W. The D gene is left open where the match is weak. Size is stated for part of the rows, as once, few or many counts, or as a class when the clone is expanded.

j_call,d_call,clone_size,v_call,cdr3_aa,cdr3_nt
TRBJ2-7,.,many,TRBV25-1,CASSLGEQYF,TGTGCCAGCAGTCTCGGCGAGCAGTACTTC
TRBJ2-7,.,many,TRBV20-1,CSARDREGDSYEQYF,TGCAGTGCTAGAGATCGCGAAGGGGATTCCTACGAGCAGTACTTC
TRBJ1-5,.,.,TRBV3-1,CASSQQGAQHF,TGTGCCAGCAGCCAGCAGGGAGCCCAGCATTTT
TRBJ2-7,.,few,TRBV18,CASSPPASYEQYF,TGTGCCAGCTCACCACCTGCGTCCTACGAGCAGTACTTC
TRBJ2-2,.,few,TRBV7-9,CASSVGELFF,TGTGCCAGCAGCGTAGGGGAGCTGTTTTTT
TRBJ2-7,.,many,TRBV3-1,CASSHPGAEQYF,TGTGCCAGCAGCCACCCAGGGGCTGAGCAGTACTTC
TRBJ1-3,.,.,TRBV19,CASNDRPVSGNTIYF,TGTGCCAGTAACGACCGACCGGTCTCTGGAAACACCATATATTTT
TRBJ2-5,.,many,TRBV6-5,CASSYSTRTRETQYF,TGTGCCAGCAGTTACTCGACCAGGACTCGGGAGACCCAGTACTTC
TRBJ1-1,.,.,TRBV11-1,CASSSTERRGTEAFF,TGTGCCAGCAGCTCCACCGAGAGAAGGGGCACTGAAGCTTTCTTT
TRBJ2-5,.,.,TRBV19,CASSWGGEYQETQYF,TGTGCCAGTAGTTGGGGCGGAGAGTACCAAGAGACCCAGTACTTC
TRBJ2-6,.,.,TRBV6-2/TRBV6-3,CASRTGVGSGANVLTF,TGTGCCAGCAGGACGGGCGTTGGCTCTGGGGCCAACGTCCTGACTTTC
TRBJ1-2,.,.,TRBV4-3,CASSQDRGIDYGYTF,TGCGCCAGCAGCCAAGATAGGGGGATAGACTATGGCTACACCTTC
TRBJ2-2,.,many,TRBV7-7,CASSLGVLTGELFF,TGTGCTAGCAGCTTAGGCGTTTTAACCGGGGAGCTGTTTTTT
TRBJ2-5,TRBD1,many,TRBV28,CASKNRGRGTQYF,TGTGCCAGCAAGAACAGGGGCAGAGGGACCCAGTACTTC
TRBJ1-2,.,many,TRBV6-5,CASSPVVDYGYTF,TGTGCCAGCAGCCCCGTCGTGGACTATGGCTACACCTTC
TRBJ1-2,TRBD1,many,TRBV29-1,CSANQPTGTGLYGYTF,TGCAGCGCCAACCAACCTACCGGGACAGGGTTATATGGCTACACCTTC
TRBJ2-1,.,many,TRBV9,CASSFWAPREGGYNEQFF,TGTGCCAGCAGCTTCTGGGCCCCACGAGAAGGGGGCTACAATGAGCAGTTCTTC
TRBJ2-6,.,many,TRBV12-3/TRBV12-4,CASSLDPSGANVLTF,TGTGCCAGCAGTTTGGACCCCTCTGGGGCCAACGTCCTGACTTTC
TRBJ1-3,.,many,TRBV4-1,CASSQTSGFGNTIYF,TGCGCCAGCAGCCAAACCTCAGGGTTTGGAAACACCATATATTTT
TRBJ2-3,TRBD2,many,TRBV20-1,CSAIAGGLNTQYF,TGCAGTGCTATAGCGGGGGGGTTGAATACGCAGTATTTT